This TCR beta chain was identified during a study of cytomegalovirus exposure and HLA in healthy donors. The overall study: Samples from HLA-typed donors yielded about 85 million unique TCRs in an early data release. The study's findings and limits: Productive rates of about 87% or about 30% were seen for most TCR beta V segments in an earlier analysis.

Turning to this clone: What it recognizes is unknown.

PCR involved 60 Vbeta and 13 Jbeta primers. Sequencing was performed with immunoSEQ multiplex PCR; in TCRdb, only in-frame clones are kept and a portion is missing. The sample holds over 75,000 clones, around 84% seen once. CDR3 length equals 14 residues. Trimming removed 4 bases at V and 5 bases at J, with 14 bases between. The specimen sequenced was PBMCs. This sequence originates from a woman aged 50 to 65 in good health and CMV-seronegative. This chain links TRBV23-1 with TRBJ1-1; D is possibly TRBD1 (6 bases). TRBV23-1 is labeled an ORF, and its function is uncertain. CDR3 amino acids: CASSPPGTRTEAFF. The CDR3 nucleotides are TGCGCCAGCAGTCCACCCGGGACAAGAACTGAAGCTTTCTTT.